The T cell receptor beta chain under discussion was sequenced for a study of cytomegalovirus exposure and HLA in healthy donors. The V and J ends lost 6 bases and 0 bases, in that order; junction bases with no gene match: 3. This CDR3 comprises 14 residues. Germline CDR1 reads MNHNS; CDR2 reads SASEGT. The sample holds a few counts of this clone. Its target is not known. The same CDR3 is also encoded by other DNA sequences in this sample. Study observations and caveats: According to an earlier analysis, most TCR beta V segments yielded productive rearrangements about 87% or about 30% of the time. About 180 TCR beta chains were listed as cytomegalovirus-associated. An assumption of roughly uniform sequencing depth across donors underlay the presence/absence analyses.

Likely unrecorded immune exposures existed in these nominally healthy donors. The primer mix had 60 Vbeta and 13 Jbeta primers. Sequencing used immunoSEQ multiplex PCR; TCRdb keeps in-frame clones, though not all of them. The sample has roughly 200,000 clones; 9.5% are singletons. The chain recombines TRBV6-1 with TRBJ2-3; the match to TRBD2 covers 7 bases. Sequencing was carried out using PBMCs. This TCR came from a woman younger than 45 in good health and CMV-seropositive. In nucleotides, the CDR3 is TGTGCCAGCAGCCGTAGCGGGAGCACAGATACGCAGTATTTT. Encoded protein: CASSRSGSTDTQYF.